Below, 30 T cell receptor beta chains from the same sample are listed, as sequenced in a study of early T cells in non-severe SARS-CoV-2 infection. Via MiXCR, TCRdb re-called the 5' RACE reads, giving one row per CDR3 protein. This sample has more than 20,000 distinct CDR3 sequences, with nearly 4.5% found just once. Sample: whole blood. Receptors originate from an adult who was a healthcare worker with PCR-confirmed SARS-CoV-2 infection or an uninfected control (not recorded which).

A remark on this clonotype: A much larger clone sits a single nucleotide away, making a read error possible. The chain is built from TRBV2 and TRBJ1-4, with TRBD1 identical over 8 bases. Germline loops: CDR1 SNHLY, CDR2 FYNNEI. V shed 7 bases, J shed 10 bases, and the junction held 11 bases outside the gene matches. The CDR3 totals 14 residues. DNA for the CDR3: TGTGCCAGCACCAACAGGGGGTCGATTGTAAAACTGTTTTTT. This sequence encodes CASTNRGSIVKLFF.

This clonotype was counted many times. V is TRBV5-4 and J is TRBJ2-1; 7 nucleotides match TRBD1. Germline lookup yields CDR1 SGHNT and CDR2 YYREEE (reference sequence). The CDR3 consists of 16 residues. The V gene end was trimmed by 0 bases and the J gene end by 5 bases; junction bases not matched to a gene: 8. For the CDR3, the DNA is TGTGCCAGCAGCTTGGCCAAGACAGGGCTCCACAATGAGCAGTTCTTC. Translating gives CASSLAKTGLHNEQFF.

This clonotype was seen repeatedly, ten times or more. The V and J genes are TRBV7-9 and TRBJ2-2; D is ambiguous. Trimming cost V 0 bases and J 7 bases, with 0 bases left between them. There are 11 residues in the CDR3. CDR1 SEHNR and CDR2 FQNEAQ come from the germline V gene (reference sequence). CDR3 nucleotides: TGTGCCAGCAGCTTAGCCGGGGAGCTGTTTTTT. Its translation: CASSLAGELFF.

This clonotype was seen at least ten times. The chain uses TRBV9 and TRBJ2-5, with TRBD1 matching over 9 bases. The germline V gene has CDR1 SGDLS and CDR2 YYNGEE. The CDR3 consists of 16 residues. V was clipped by 4 bases and J by 4 bases; unmatched bases: 11. CDR3 in DNA: TGTGCCAGCAGCCCTAGAGGGACAGGGACCACAGAGACCCAGTACTTC. Translated, it gives CASSPRGTGTTETQYF.

The sample holds many counts of this clonotype. The CDR3 sequence is CASSSGLAGQFF. In DNA, the CDR3 is TGTGCCAGCAGCTCAGGACTAGCGGGGCAGTTCTTC. The rearrangement uses TRBV6-5 and TRBJ2-1, with 11 positions matching TRBD2. Germline CDR1 MNHEY, CDR2 SVGAGI. The CDR3 sequence is 12 residues long. With V trimmed by 6 bases and J by 12 bases, 4 bases remained unmatched.

This clonotype occurred many times. The chain is built from TRBV27 and TRBJ2-1; D is perhaps TRBD1 (6 bases). CDR1 and CDR2 from the germline V gene are MNHEY and SMNVEV (reference sequence). This CDR3 has 13 residues. V lost 7 bases, J lost 8 bases, and 15 bases lay in between. The CDR3 region is CASIGTYSHEQFF. The CDR3 DNA is TGTGCCAGCATTGGGACATATTCCCATGAGCAGTTCTTC.

This clonotype came up many times. J is TRBJ2-2 and V is TRBV30; the D gene is possibly TRBD2 (5 bases). The CDR3 sequence is 13 residues long. The V end lost 3 bases, the J end lost 9 bases, and 14 bases lay between the germline ends. Germline V lookup: CDR1 GTSNPN, CDR2 SVGIG (reference sequence). CDR3 residues: CAWRRAVGWELFF. In DNA form, the CDR3 reads TGTGCCTGGAGGAGGGCAGTCGGGTGGGAGCTGTTTTTT.

This clonotype was found many times. The rearrangement links TRBV5-1 to TRBJ2-7; D is undetermined. Germline loops: CDR1 SGHRS, CDR2 YFSETQ. V was shortened by 0 bases and J by 3 bases, with 13 bases between the two germline ends. The CDR3 has 15 amino acids. DNA for the CDR3: TGCGCCAGCAGCTTGGGGGCAGAAACCCTCTACGAGCAGTACTTC. Protein sequence: CASSLGAETLYEQYF.

This clonotype appeared many times. CDR3 DNA sequence: TGTGCCAGCAGCTTAAGGTTAGGGCGGAATGAGCAGTTCTTC. Amino acid sequence: CASSLRLGRNEQFF. The chain has TRBV7-6 and TRBJ2-1; D is uncertain. Germline values: CDR1 SGHVS, CDR2 FNYEAQ. Trimming cost V 2 bases and J 7 bases, with 12 bases left between them. The CDR3 loop spans 14 amino acids.

This clonotype was observed a handful of times. CDR3 nucleotide sequence: TGCGCCAGCAGTGCAAGACAGGGGGAGGCTGGGGCCAACGTCCTGACTTTC. It encodes CASSARQGEAGANVLTF. The chain joins TRBV10-2 to TRBJ2-6; 9 bases are a match to TRBD1. After removal of 4 bases from V and 2 bases from J, the junction contained 6 bases not matched to a gene. CDR3 length: 17 residues. Germline V gene lookup returns CDR1 WSHSY and CDR2 SAAADI.

This clonotype has at least ten counts. This rearrangement joins TRBV29-1 to TRBJ2-2, with D possibly TRBD1 on 6 matching bases. In germline, CDR1 is SQVTM, CDR2 ANQGSEA. The length of the CDR3 is 12 residues. Trimming removed 4 bases from V and 10 bases from J, with 13 bases in between. CDR3 in amino acids: CSVVSGEEELFF. The CDR3 nucleotides read TGCAGCGTTGTTTCAGGGGAAGAGGAGCTGTTTTTT.

This clonotype was counted many times. This chain joins TRBV9 and TRBJ2-2; TRBD1 is a possible D gene (6 bases). V lost 2 bases to trimming and J lost 0 bases, with 11 bases between them. CDR1 SGDLS and CDR2 YYNGEE come from the germline V gene. This CDR3 comprises 16 residues. CDR3 protein: CASSVRDKPNTGELFF. CDR3 DNA: TGTGCCAGCAGCGTTAGGGACAAACCGAACACCGGGGAGCTGTTTTTT. Filled out from reference TRBV9 and TRBJ2-2, the complete variable domain reads DSGVTQTPKHLITATGQRVTLRCSPRSGDLSVYWYQQSLDQGLQFLIQYYNGEERAKGNILERFSAQQFPDLHSELNLSSLELGDSALYFCASSVRDKPNTGELFFGEGSRLTVL.

This clonotype was counted ten times or more. The rearrangement links TRBV7-2 to TRBJ2-1; D may be TRBD2 (6 bases). The V end was cut by 3 bases, the J end by 2 bases, with 11 bases between. Germline values: CDR1 SGHTA, CDR2 FQGNSA. This CDR3 spans 15 amino acids. CDR3 in amino acids: CASSFIGGAYNEQFF. CDR3 coding DNA: TGTGCCAGCAGCTTTATAGGCGGGGCCTACAATGAGCAGTTCTTC.

This clonotype was seen more than once but under ten times. The chain is built from TRBV9 and TRBJ2-3; a weak D match, TRBD2 (6 bases). V was pared by 4 bases and J by 6 bases, with 18 bases between. CDR1 is SGDLS, CDR2 YYNGEE, per germline. The CDR3 is made up of 15 amino acids. CDR3 in DNA: TGTGCCAGCAGCTCCCGGACCGGGAGTGGCGATACGCAGTATTTT. This encodes CASSSRTGSGDTQYF.

The sample holds many counts of this clonotype. The chain combines TRBV28 with TRBJ2-7, with D uncertain. Per germline, CDR1 MDHEN and CDR2 SYDVKM. V was trimmed by 5 bases and J by 2 bases, leaving 10 bases between them. CDR3 length: 13 residues. The CDR3 spells CASSRPGTYEQYF. The CDR3 nucleotides read TGTGCCAGCAGTCGTCCTGGAACCTACGAGCAGTACTTC.

The chain couples TRBV9 to TRBJ2-1, with 9 positions matching TRBD2. J gave up 3 bases and V 4 bases, and 8 bases lay outside the gene matches. Germline CDR1 reads SGDLS; CDR2 reads YYNGEE. There are 16 residues in the CDR3. The CDR3 sequence is CASSPTLAGSYNEQFF. CDR3 DNA: TGTGCCAGCAGCCCGACTCTAGCGGGGAGCTACAATGAGCAGTTCTTC. Full variable domain (remainder filled in from reference TRBV9 and TRBJ2-1): DSGVTQTPKHLITATGQRVTLRCSPRSGDLSVYWYQQSLDQGLQFLIQYYNGEERAKGNILERFSAQQFPDLHSELNLSSLELGDSALYFCASSPTLAGSYNEQFFGPGTRLTVL.

At least ten counts were recorded for this clonotype. The genes are TRBV7-9 and TRBJ2-1; possibly TRBD1 for D (8 bases). CDR3 size: 15 residues. The V end was cut by 6 bases, the J end by 6 bases, with 18 bases between. Germline CDR1 reads SEHNR; CDR2 reads FQNEAQ (reference sequence). CDR3 region: CASRPTGGGVNEQFF. The CDR3 coding sequence is TGTGCCAGCAGACCAACAGGGGGAGGGGTCAATGAGCAGTTCTTC.

This clonotype was counted many times. The chain couples TRBV9 to TRBJ2-4; no clear D. CDR1 is SGDLS, CDR2 YYNGEE, per germline. V lost 0 bases, J lost 3 bases, and 4 bases lay in between. The CDR3 covers 13 residues. CDR3 sequence (DNA): TGTGCCAGCAGCGTAGATATCAAAAACATTCAGTACTTC. It specifies CASSVDIKNIQYF.

This clonotype was found many times. The chain has TRBV5-1 and TRBJ2-7, with 10 bases fitting TRBD1. Germline CDR1 reads SGHRS; CDR2 reads YFSETQ. V trimming: 4 bases; J trimming: 4 bases; junction bases outside the gene matches: 11. The CDR3 is 16 residues long. CDR3 amino acids: CASSPDIGTGVYEQYF. The CDR3, as DNA: TGCGCCAGCAGCCCCGACATCGGGACAGGGGTGTACGAGCAGTACTTC.

This clonotype occurred many times. The chain has TRBV11-2 and TRBJ2-5; D gene unclear. The germline gives CDR1 SGHAT, CDR2 FQNNGV. CDR3 size: 16 residues. Trimming removed 4 bases at V and 2 bases at J, with 17 bases between. In DNA form, the CDR3 reads TGTGCCAGCAGCTCCTGGGGTAGCCCGAATCAAGAGACCCAGTACTTC. It yields the protein CASSSWGSPNQETQYF.

Sample share makes this clonotype medium-sized (0.01 to 0.1%). This chain uses TRBV12-3 or TRBV12-4 with TRBJ2-7, with 7 bases lining up with TRBD2. V was clipped by 5 bases and J by 3 bases; unmatched bases: 10. The CDR3 extends over 15 amino acids. The DNA of the CDR3 is TGTGCCAGCAGTCCCCTCAGCGGGAACGGCTACGAGCAGTACTTC. Protein sequence: CASSPLSGNGYEQYF.

This clonotype was seen ten or more times. This chain uses TRBV7-2 with TRBJ2-5; 11 positions agree with TRBD1. The V and J ends lost 0 bases and 2 bases, in that order; junction bases with no gene match: 8. Germline CDR1 is SGHTA and CDR2 is FQGNSA. The CDR3 runs to 18 residues. CDR3 amino acids: CASSLAPGQGALQETQYF. CDR3 DNA: TGTGCCAGCAGCTTAGCCCCAGGACAGGGGGCTCTGCAAGAGACCCAGTACTTC. The variable domain in full, completed from reference TRBV7-2 and TRBJ2-5, reads GAGVSQSPSNKVTEKGKDVELRCDPISGHTALYWYRQSLGQGLEFLIYFQGNSAPDKSGLPSDRFSAERTGGSVSTLTIQRTQQEDSAVYLCASSLAPGQGALQETQYFGPGTRLLVL.

This clonotype was recorded at least ten times. The V and J genes are TRBV28 and TRBJ2-3, with 14 bases matching TRBD2. Germline V lookup: CDR1 MDHEN, CDR2 SYDVKM. The V segment lost 6 bases and the J segment 13 bases; nucleotides outside the gene matches: 18. This CDR3 is 17 amino acids long. CDR3 nucleotide sequence: TGTGCCAGCAGCTACAGGAGGGGGACTAGCGGGGGCTCCAGGGAGTATTTT. Translating gives CASSYRRGTSGGSREYF. Full variable domain (outside the CDR3, taken from reference TRBV28 and TRBJ2-3): DVKVTQSSRYLVKRTGEKVFLECVQDMDHENMFWYRQDPGLGLRLIYFSYDVKMKEKGDIPEGYSVSREKKERFSLILESASTNQTSMYLCASSYRRGTSGGSREYFGPGTRLTVL.

The rearrangement links TRBV6-2 or TRBV6-3 to TRBJ1-1; D may be TRBD1 (5 bases). Trimming pared 6 bases from V and 12 bases from J, leaving 17 bases between. The CDR3 is 12 residues long. Germline CDR1 is MNHEY and CDR2 is SVGEGT. CDR3 coding DNA: TGTGCCAGCAGCGGGGACGGTAAGAAAACTTTCTTT. This sequence encodes CASSGDGKKTFF.

The chain uses TRBV12-3 or TRBV12-4 and TRBJ1-2; 8 bases map to TRBD1. The CDR3 sequence is 15 residues long. V gave up 5 bases and J gave up 8 bases; unmatched junction bases: 13. The DNA for the CDR3 is TGTGCCAGCAGTCCCCCGTCGCAGGGGGCGAGAGGCTACACCTTC. Translated: CASSPPSQGARGYTF.

This clonotype occurred many times. V gene TRBV10-1 combines with J gene TRBJ2-5; 9 bases are shared with TRBD1. Germline assignment: CDR1 WNHNN and CDR2 SYGVQD (reference sequence). The J segment lost 2 bases and the V segment lost 3 bases, leaving 4 bases of the junction unmatched. CDR3 length: 15 amino acids. The CDR3 nucleotides read TGCGCCAGCAGTGAAGGAGGGACAGGGCAAGAGACCCAGTACTTC. It yields the protein CASSEGGTGQETQYF.

This clonotype came up many times. The chain joins TRBV14 to TRBJ1-3; D ambiguous. The V gene lost 5 bases and the J gene lost 0 bases, with 5 bases spanning the gap. Germline V gene lookup returns CDR1 SGHDN and CDR2 FVKESK. This CDR3 region has 13 residues. CDR3 coding DNA: TGTGCCAGCAGCGTGAGCTCTGGAAACACCATATATTTT. As protein: CASSVSSGNTIYF. Supplemented by reference TRBV14 and TRBJ1-3, the full variable domain reads EAGVTQFPSHSVIEKGQTVTLRCDPISGHDNLYWYRRVMGKEIKFLLHFVKESKQDESGMPNNRFLAERTGGTYSTLKVQPAELEDSGVYFCASSVSSGNTIYFGEGSWLTVV.

There are many counts of this clonotype. The rearrangement joins TRBV20-1 to TRBJ1-1; 8 nucleotides agree with TRBD1. From germline, CDR1 is DFQATT and CDR2 SNEGSKA (reference sequence). This CDR3 spans 17 amino acids. With V trimmed by 1 base and J by 4 bases, 14 bases remained unmatched. The CDR3 loop is CSARARSTGGALTEAFF. The CDR3 DNA is TGCAGTGCTAGAGCTCGTAGTACAGGGGGTGCCCTCACTGAAGCTTTCTTT.

Ten or more counts support this clonotype. The chain combines TRBV28 with TRBJ1-2, with TRBD1 as a possible D gene (6 bases). Germline CDR1 MDHEN, CDR2 SYDVKM. Trimming took 10 bases from V and 5 from J, leaving 20 bases between them. The CDR3 totals 14 residues. The CDR3: CATSQGGSWYGYTF. CDR3 nucleotide sequence: TGTGCCACCTCTCAAGGGGGATCTTGGTATGGCTACACCTTC.

This clonotype appeared many times. The chain uses TRBV5-6 and TRBJ2-3; 13 nucleotides agree with TRBD2. Trimming at V came to 3 bases and at J to 2 bases, leaving 9 bases not matched to a gene. The CDR3 sequence is 18 residues long. Germline CDR1 SGHDT, CDR2 YYEEEE. CDR3 residues: CASSSPGLAGLDTDTQYF. The CDR3 DNA sequence: TGTGCCAGCAGCTCTCCGGGACTAGCGGGGTTGGACACAGATACGCAGTATTTT.